This T cell receptor beta chain originates from a study of shared clonotypes between healthy human individuals. Study-wide context: Three plates each covered CD4 naive and memory; CD8 naive two, CD8 memory one. Points from the study as a whole: Sorted-subset sequencing, rarefaction showed, was incomplete despite large depth. Unshared clonotypes carried lower generation probabilities than those common to all four donors.

Comment on this clone: The antigen is not known.

Positively selected for CCR7, the CD45RO-negative cells used as naive CD8 cells excluded terminally differentiated effector memory CD45RA+ cells. Caucasian adults living in Nashville, Tennessee, provided all samples. Method: immunoSEQ multiplex PCR; TCRdb's copy keeps in-frame clones and lacks some. The data hold over 2,000,000 clones, with just under 95% observed a single time. V was trimmed by 6 bases and J by 2 bases, leaving 16 bases between them. CDR1 is MDHEN and CDR2 is SYDVKM in the germline V gene. The CDR3 sequence is 15 residues long. The genes are TRBV28 and TRBJ1-2; D gene ambiguous. Source material: naive CD8+ T cells from PBMCs. The sequence was collected from a man younger than 35 in good health. Some clones in this sample may be carry-over from other donors' samples. CDR3 residues: CASSLAGNWNYGYTF. The CDR3 DNA sequence: TGTGCCAGCAGCTTGGCGGGGAATTGGAACTATGGCTACACCTTC.